Given below is one TCR beta chain in context. The sample comes from a study of blood T cell repertoires in COVID-19. Study-wide context: Donors in the United States, Italy and Spain gave samples during acute or convalescent COVID-19. PBMCs, B-cell-depleted T cells, or T cells provided the cDNA or gDNA that made up the material.

Per the authors' pipeline: Reference gene primers were amplified, and this amplification served to estimate nucleated cell counts. Generated by immunoSEQ multiplex PCR, the TCRdb table keeps only in-frame clones and is missing some. That table gives V, J and clone size, and the DNA gave D and trimming. This table has roughly 250,000 clones, over 75% appearing once. Source material: peripheral blood. The sequence came from a woman in her 30s with acute or convalescent COVID-19.

This CDR3 is CASSLELMGASGEKLFF. CDR3 DNA: TGTGCCAGCAGCTTGGAGTTGATGGGGGCATCTGGGGAAAAACTGTTTTTT. This chain uses TRBV5-8 with TRBJ1-4; D is possibly TRBD1 (6 bases). CDR1 and CDR2 from the germline V gene are SGHTS and YDEGEE. Trimming stripped 0 bases from V and 8 bases from J, with 20 bases between. The CDR3 length is 17 residues.